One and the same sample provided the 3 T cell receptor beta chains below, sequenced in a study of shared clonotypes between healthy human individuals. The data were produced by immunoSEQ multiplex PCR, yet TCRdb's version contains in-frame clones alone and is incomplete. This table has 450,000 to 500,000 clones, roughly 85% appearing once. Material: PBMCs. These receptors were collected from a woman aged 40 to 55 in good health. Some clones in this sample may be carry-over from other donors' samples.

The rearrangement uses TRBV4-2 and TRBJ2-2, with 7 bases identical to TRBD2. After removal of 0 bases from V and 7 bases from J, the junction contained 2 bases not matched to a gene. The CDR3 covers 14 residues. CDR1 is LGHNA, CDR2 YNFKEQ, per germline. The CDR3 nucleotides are TGTGCCAGCAGCCAAGATCGGGGGGTCGGGGAGCTGTTTTTT. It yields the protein CASSQDRGVGELFF.

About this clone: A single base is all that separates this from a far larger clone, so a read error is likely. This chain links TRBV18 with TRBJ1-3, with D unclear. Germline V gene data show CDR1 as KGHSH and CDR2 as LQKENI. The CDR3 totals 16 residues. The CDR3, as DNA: TGTGCCAGCCCACCACCGGGCCGATTCTCTGGAAACACCATATATTTT. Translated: CASPPPGRFSGNTIYF. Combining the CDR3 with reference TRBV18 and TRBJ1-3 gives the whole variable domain NAGVMQNPRHLVRRRGQEARLRCSPMKGHSHVYWYRQLPEEGLKFMVYLQKENIIDESGMPKERFSAEFPKEGPSILRIQQVVRGDSAAYFCASPPPGRFSGNTIYFGEGSWLTVV.

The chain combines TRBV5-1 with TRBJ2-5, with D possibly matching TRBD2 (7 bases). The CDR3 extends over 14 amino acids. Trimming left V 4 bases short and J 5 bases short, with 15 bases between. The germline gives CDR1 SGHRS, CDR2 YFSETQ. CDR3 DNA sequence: TGCGCCAGCAGCATAGGGGGGGCAGAGGAGACCCAGTACTTC. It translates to CASSIGGAEETQYF.